Listed below are T cell receptor beta chains from one sample, sequenced in a study of T cell changes during pregnancy in multiple sclerosis. Profiled with immunoSEQ multiplex PCR; TCRdb holds only in-frame clones, not every one. The sample comprises 50,000 to 70,000 clones, roughly 93% of which are singletons, and about 1.7% rests with the top ten. Sequencing used peripheral blood, obtained after pregnancy. These TCRs come from a female donor with multiple sclerosis, enrolled in a pregnancy study. Each CDR3 is given with its conserved first and last residue. The D gene is left open where the match is weak.

cdr3_aa v_call d_call j_call
CASSSGLAGEQETQYF TRBV28 TRBD2 TRBJ2-5
CASSLDRGGLRGYGYTF TRBV5-8 . TRBJ1-2
CASSEVQGANGNTIYF TRBV2 TRBD1 TRBJ1-3
CASSLPTSNEQFF TRBV18 . TRBJ2-1
CASSRDRGPEAFF TRBV6-5 TRBD1 TRBJ1-1
CASSKEAYEQYF TRBV5-1 . TRBJ2-7
CASPRGNTEAFF TRBV6-1 . TRBJ1-1
CASSTTIGTSGRRYEQYF TRBV28 TRBD2 TRBJ2-7
CASKAEVPKNTQYF TRBV27 . TRBJ2-3
CASRLGTDTQYF TRBV19 . TRBJ2-3
CASSPEAAPGYGYTF TRBV4-3 . TRBJ1-2
CASRKAGTGGAQGYTF TRBV2 TRBD1 TRBJ1-2
CASSPRTGGLGTEAFF TRBV5-6 TRBD1 TRBJ1-1
CASSPAPGLAGEMFF TRBV5-4 TRBD2 TRBJ2-1
CASHRDRDSYEQYF TRBV27 TRBD1 TRBJ2-7
CASSFVEAEAFF TRBV7-9 . TRBJ1-1
CASSYPAGIGGEQYF TRBV6-5 . TRBJ2-7
CASSSGQGINEQYF TRBV5-4 TRBD1 TRBJ2-7
CASSSSGGGFYEQYF TRBV28 . TRBJ2-7
CASTPTGSYGYTF TRBV7-2 . TRBJ1-2
CASSQDPSQPQHF TRBV4-3 . TRBJ1-5
CASNEAGGPGDEQFF TRBV2 TRBD2 TRBJ2-1
CASSPRTGTFPQSF TRBV27 TRBD1 TRBJ2-7
CAIRGIAGVGEQFF TRBV10-3 TRBD2 TRBJ2-1
CASRVGTGTSWGHQPQHF TRBV19 TRBD1 TRBJ1-5
CASSLLSSTDTQYF TRBV27 . TRBJ2-3
CASRIEGESQPQHF TRBV28 . TRBJ1-5
CASSSHLAGGGEQYF TRBV7-2 TRBD2 TRBJ2-7
CAWSGQRNQPQHF TRBV30 TRBD1 TRBJ1-5
CASSVDPLPLSGNRGTQYF TRBV9 TRBD2 TRBJ2-3
CASTSLRSGSSGNTIYF TRBV19 . TRBJ1-3
CASSQPQDRADGANVLTF TRBV4-1 TRBD1 TRBJ2-6
CASSDGTVNEKLFF TRBV9 TRBD1 TRBJ1-4
CAMGGGRGTGELFF TRBV7-2 . TRBJ2-2
CASSEFGYRGNQPQHF TRBV25-1 . TRBJ1-5
CASSRDEQGEVGAFF TRBV11-3 TRBD1 TRBJ1-1
CASSGGTGPYEQYF TRBV27 . TRBJ2-7
CASSLRGGRFNEQFF TRBV27 . TRBJ2-1
CASSRSGSSYNEQFF TRBV9 TRBD2 TRBJ2-1
CASTLEGKWRRNQPQHF TRBV19 . TRBJ1-5
CASSSEGPPGGPHSGANVLTF TRBV21-1 . TRBJ2-6
CASSRWGGRTEAFF TRBV10-2 . TRBJ1-1
CASSLGTSTDTQYF TRBV5-1 . TRBJ2-3
CAWTLNTGELFF TRBV30 . TRBJ2-2
CASTPGQHANYGYTF TRBV9 . TRBJ1-2
CASTQDERDLGELFF TRBV5-1 TRBD2 TRBJ2-2
CASSPGGGELFF TRBV27 TRBD1 TRBJ2-2
CASGGIAGVDEQFF TRBV6-1 TRBD2 TRBJ2-1
CASSGTSGNLAKNIQYF TRBV19 TRBD2 TRBJ2-4
CSGQGGNTIYF TRBV29-1 . TRBJ1-3
CATSNLAGGINEQFF TRBV15 TRBD2 TRBJ2-1
CASSPPGPEKLFF TRBV27 . TRBJ1-4
CASSWAEAGEGYEQYF TRBV27 TRBD2 TRBJ2-7
CASSSYQTGGGVIKTQYF TRBV28 TRBD1 TRBJ2-5
CASSLEGGRRRNEQFF TRBV7-2 . TRBJ2-1
CASSFSYWRGKTGGELFF TRBV11-2 . TRBJ2-2
CASSLREPGRNTIYF TRBV28 . TRBJ1-3
CASSIRGHSEQYF TRBV19 . TRBJ2-7